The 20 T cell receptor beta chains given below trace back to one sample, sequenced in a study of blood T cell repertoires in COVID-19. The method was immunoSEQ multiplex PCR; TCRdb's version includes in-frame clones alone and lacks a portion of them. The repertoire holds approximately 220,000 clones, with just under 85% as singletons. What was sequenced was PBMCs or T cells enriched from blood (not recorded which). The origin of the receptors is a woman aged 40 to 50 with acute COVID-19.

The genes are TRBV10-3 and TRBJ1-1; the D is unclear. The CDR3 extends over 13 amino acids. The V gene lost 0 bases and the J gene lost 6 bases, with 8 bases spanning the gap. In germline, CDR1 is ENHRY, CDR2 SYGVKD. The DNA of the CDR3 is TGTGCCATCAGTGAGTCGGGCAGGCCTGAAGCTTTCTTT. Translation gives CAISESGRPEAFF.

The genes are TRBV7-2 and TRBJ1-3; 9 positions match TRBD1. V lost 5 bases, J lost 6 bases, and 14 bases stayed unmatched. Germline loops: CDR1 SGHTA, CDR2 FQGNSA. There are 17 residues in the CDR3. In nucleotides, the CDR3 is TGTGCCAGCAGCCCCAGATGGGACAGGGCGAGAAAAAACACCATATATTTT. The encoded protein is CASSPRWDRARKNTIYF.

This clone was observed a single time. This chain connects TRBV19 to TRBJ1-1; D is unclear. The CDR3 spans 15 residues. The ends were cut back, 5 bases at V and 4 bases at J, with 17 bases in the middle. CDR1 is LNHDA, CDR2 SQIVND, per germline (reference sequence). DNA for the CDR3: TGTGCCAGTAGTTTCCTGACTTCTCGGGGCACTGAAGCTTTCTTT. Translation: CASSFLTSRGTEAFF.

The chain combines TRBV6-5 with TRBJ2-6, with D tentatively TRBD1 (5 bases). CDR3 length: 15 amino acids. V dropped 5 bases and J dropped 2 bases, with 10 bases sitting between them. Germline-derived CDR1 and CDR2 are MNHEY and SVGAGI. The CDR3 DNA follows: TGTGCCAGCAGTCTCAGGGAAACTGGGGCCAACGTCCTGACTTTC. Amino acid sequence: CASSLRETGANVLTF.

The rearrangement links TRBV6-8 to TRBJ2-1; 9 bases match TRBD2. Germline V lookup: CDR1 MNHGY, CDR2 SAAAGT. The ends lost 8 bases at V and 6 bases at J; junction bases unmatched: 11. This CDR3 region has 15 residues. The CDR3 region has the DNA TGTGCCAGCCTTTTTAAAGCGGGAGGATTCAATGAGCAGTTCTTC. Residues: CASLFKAGGFNEQFF.

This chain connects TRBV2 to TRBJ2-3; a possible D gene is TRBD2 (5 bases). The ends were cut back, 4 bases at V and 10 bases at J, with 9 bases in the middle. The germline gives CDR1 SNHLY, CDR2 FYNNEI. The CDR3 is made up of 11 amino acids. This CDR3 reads CASSVRDPQYF. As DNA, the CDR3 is TGTGCCAGCAGTGTGAGGGATCCGCAGTATTTT.

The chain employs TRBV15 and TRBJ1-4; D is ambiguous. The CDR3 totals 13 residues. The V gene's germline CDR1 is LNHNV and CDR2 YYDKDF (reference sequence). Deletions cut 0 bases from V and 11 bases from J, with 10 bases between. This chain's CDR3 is CATSRDGPWKLFF. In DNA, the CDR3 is TGTGCCACCAGCAGAGATGGGCCTTGGAAACTGTTTTTT.

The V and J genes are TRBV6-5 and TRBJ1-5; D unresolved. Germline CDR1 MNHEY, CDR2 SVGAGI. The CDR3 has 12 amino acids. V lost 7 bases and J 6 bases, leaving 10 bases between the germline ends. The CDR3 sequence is CASKTGIQPQHF. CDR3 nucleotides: TGTGCCAGCAAAACGGGGATTCAGCCCCAGCATTTT.

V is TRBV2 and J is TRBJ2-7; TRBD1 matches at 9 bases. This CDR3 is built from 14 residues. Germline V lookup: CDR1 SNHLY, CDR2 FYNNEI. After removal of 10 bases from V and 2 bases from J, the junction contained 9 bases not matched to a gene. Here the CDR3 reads CATGDRGTPYEQYF. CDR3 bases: TGTGCCACGGGAGACAGGGGGACCCCCTACGAGCAGTACTTC.

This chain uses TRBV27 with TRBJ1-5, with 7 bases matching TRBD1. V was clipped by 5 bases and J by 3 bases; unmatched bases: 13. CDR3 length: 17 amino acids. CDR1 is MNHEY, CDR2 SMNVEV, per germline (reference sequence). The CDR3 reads CASSPRTGSEVNQPQHF. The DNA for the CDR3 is TGTGCCAGCAGTCCTCGGACAGGCTCAGAGGTCAATCAGCCCCAGCATTTT.

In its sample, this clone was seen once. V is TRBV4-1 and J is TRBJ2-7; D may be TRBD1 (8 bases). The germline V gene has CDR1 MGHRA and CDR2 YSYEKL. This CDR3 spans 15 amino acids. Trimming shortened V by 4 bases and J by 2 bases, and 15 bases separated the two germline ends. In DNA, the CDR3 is TGCGCCAGCAGCCCCAGGACAGGGACTACCTACGAGCAGTACTTC. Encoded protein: CASSPRTGTTYEQYF.

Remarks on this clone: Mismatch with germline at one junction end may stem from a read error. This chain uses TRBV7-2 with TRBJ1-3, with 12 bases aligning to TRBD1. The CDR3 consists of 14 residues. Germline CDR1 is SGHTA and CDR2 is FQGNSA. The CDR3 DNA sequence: TGTGCCAGCAGCTCCTCGGGACAGGGGGCGAGGGTTGCATTT. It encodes CASSSSGQGARVAF.

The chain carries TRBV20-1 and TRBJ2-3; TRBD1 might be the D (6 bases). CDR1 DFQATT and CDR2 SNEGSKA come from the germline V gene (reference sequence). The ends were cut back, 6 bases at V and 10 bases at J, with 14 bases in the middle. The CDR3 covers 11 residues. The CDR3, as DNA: TGCAGTGCGATTACAGGGCTAGCGCAGTATTTT. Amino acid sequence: CSAITGLAQYF.

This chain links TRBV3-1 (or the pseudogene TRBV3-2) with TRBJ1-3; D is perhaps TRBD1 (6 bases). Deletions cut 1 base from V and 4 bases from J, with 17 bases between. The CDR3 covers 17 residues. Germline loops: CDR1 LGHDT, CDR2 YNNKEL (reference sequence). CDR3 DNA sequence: TGTGCCAGCAGCCAAGTGGCAGGGGTTATCCTCGGAAACACCATATATTTT. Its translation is CASSQVAGVILGNTIYF.

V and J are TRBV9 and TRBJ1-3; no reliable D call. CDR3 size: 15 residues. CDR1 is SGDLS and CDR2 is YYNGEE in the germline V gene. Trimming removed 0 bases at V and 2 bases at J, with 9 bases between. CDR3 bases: TGTGCCAGCAGCGTAGGTCAGGCTCCTGGAAACACCATATATTTT. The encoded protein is CASSVGQAPGNTIYF.

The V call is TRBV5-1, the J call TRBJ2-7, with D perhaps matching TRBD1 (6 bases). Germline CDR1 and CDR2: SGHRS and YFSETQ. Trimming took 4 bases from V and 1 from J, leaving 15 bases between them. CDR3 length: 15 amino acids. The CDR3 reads CASSTLRDTSYEQYF. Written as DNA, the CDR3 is TGCGCCAGCAGCACACTCCGGGACACATCCTACGAGCAGTACTTC.

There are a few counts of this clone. The CDR3 here is CASSEDGQGAWGYTF. The CDR3 nucleotides read TGTGCCAGCAGTGAAGACGGACAGGGGGCTTGGGGCTACACCTTC. V gene TRBV6-1 combines with J gene TRBJ1-2; 11 bases agree with TRBD1. The CDR3 extends over 15 amino acids. Germline CDR1 and CDR2: MNHNS and SASEGT. J lost 8 bases, V lost 1 base, and 6 bases had no gene match.

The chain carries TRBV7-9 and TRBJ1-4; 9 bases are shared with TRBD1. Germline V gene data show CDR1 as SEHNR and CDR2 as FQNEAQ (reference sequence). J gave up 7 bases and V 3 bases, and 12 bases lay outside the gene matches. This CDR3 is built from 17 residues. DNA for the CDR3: TGTGCCAGCAGCTTTCGGACAGGGGCGCTTCCCACTGAAAAACTGTTTTTT. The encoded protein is CASSFRTGALPTEKLFF.

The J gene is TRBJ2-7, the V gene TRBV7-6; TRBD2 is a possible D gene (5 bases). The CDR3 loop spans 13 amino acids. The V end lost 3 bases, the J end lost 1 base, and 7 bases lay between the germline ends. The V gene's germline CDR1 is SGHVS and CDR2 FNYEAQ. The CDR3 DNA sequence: TGTGCCAGCAGCTTTCCGGGGTCCTACGAGCAGTACTTC. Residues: CASSFPGSYEQYF. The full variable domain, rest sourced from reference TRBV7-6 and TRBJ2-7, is GAGVSQSPRYKVTKRGQDVALRCDPISGHVSLYWYRQALGQGPEFLTYFNYEAQQDKSGLPNDRFSAERPEGSISTLTIQRTEQRDSAMYRCASSFPGSYEQYFGPGTRLTVT.

CDR3 protein: CASSTPSRNSPLHF. CDR3 in DNA: TGTGCCAGCAGCACCCCGTCGAGGAATTCACCCCTCCACTTT. This chain links TRBV11-2 with TRBJ1-6, with unresolved D. The length of the CDR3 is 14 residues. V was cut by 5 bases and J by 7 bases, with 12 bases left in between. CDR1 is SGHAT and CDR2 is FQNNGV in the germline V gene.